This T cell receptor beta chain appears in the sequencing data of a study of blood T cell repertoires in COVID-19. In the study overall: Acute and convalescent COVID-19 specimens originated in the United States, Italy and Spain. The cDNA or gDNA used as material had been derived from T cells, B-cell-depleted T cells, or PBMCs.

This clone showed up just once. This CDR3 has 16 residues. V lost 6 bases and J 2 bases, leaving 19 bases between the germline ends. The germline V gene encodes CDR1 MRHNA and CDR2 SNTAGT. Authors' data handling: Amplification with reference gene primers provided the estimates of nucleated cell counts. TCRdb's table, derived via immunoSEQ multiplex PCR, lists solely in-frame clones and lacks some. For V, J and clone size, that table is used; D and trimming come from the DNA. This table holds approximately 200,000 clones, approximately 86% found once. The sample consisted of peripheral blood. The sequence came from a man between 18 and 29 years old with active or convalescent COVID-19. The chain has TRBV6-4 and TRBJ1-1; TRBD1 might be the D (5 bases). The CDR3 here is CASSPTRGNPNTEAFF. CDR3 bases: TGTGCCAGCAGCCCAACGCGGGGGAACCCTAACACTGAAGCTTTCTTT.